This T cell receptor beta chain was documented in a study of blood T cell repertoires in COVID-19. In the authors' methods: For nucleated cells, counts were estimated from reference gene primer amplification. Sequencing used immunoSEQ multiplex PCR; TCRdb keeps in-frame clones, though not all of them. V and J calls and clone size are as listed in that table; D and trimming were resolved from the DNA. The sample has around 290,000 clones, 86% seen once. There are 15 residues in the CDR3. The V end was cut by 1 base, the J end by 4 bases, with 14 bases between. Germline V gives CDR1 KGHSH, CDR2 LQKENI. The clonotype originates from a woman between 70 and 85 years old with COVID-19, enrolled during active disease. The specimen was peripheral blood. The chain has TRBV18 and TRBJ2-7, with a weak D call TRBD1 (5 bases). CDR3 coding DNA: TGTGCCAGCTCACCACTCGACAGAGGAGCGTACGAGCAGTACTTC. This translates into CASSPLDRGAYEQYF.